The 19 T cell receptor beta chains below come from one sample, sequenced in a study of T cell responses to AZD1222 COVID-19 vaccine. The table came from immunoSEQ multiplex PCR; TCRdb's copy has only in-frame clones and leaves some out. The sample comprises about 110,000 clones, roughly 87% of which are singletons, and around 13% rests with the top ten. The input for sequencing was peripheral blood, taken on day 0 of MenACWY control vaccination. The receptors stem from an adult in good health.

There are a few counts of this clone. The chain recombines TRBV5-1 with TRBJ2-7, with D perhaps matching TRBD1 or TRBD2 (5 bases each). Germline lookup yields CDR1 SGHRS and CDR2 YFSETQ. The CDR3 runs to 15 residues. V was clipped by 3 bases and J by 2 bases, with 15 bases between them. The CDR3 DNA reads as TGCGCCAGCAGCTCAACCCCGGGACCTACCTACGAGCAGTACTTC. It is translated as CASSSTPGPTYEQYF.

This chain connects TRBV5-6 to TRBJ1-1; D remains unclear. The germline V and J ends were trimmed by 4 bases and 4 bases, with 20 bases remaining between them. In germline, CDR1 is SGHDT, CDR2 YYEEEE. The length of the CDR3 is 16 residues. CDR3 amino acids: CASSSLYNSEGTEAFF. The CDR3 region has the DNA TGTGCCAGCAGCAGCTTGTATAATTCCGAGGGCACTGAAGCTTTCTTT.

This rearrangement joins TRBV7-2 to TRBJ1-6; 7 nucleotides match TRBD1. Germline V gene sequence: CDR1 SGHTA, CDR2 FQGNSA. V lost 4 bases and J lost 9; bases outside the gene matches: 9. CDR3 length: 15 amino acids. This CDR3 is CASSSRTGEGSPLHF. DNA of the CDR3: TGTGCCAGCAGCTCAAGGACAGGAGAGGGTTCACCCCTCCACTTT.

The V call is TRBV7-7, the J call TRBJ2-7, with unresolved D. Germline assignment: CDR1 SSHAT and CDR2 FNYEAQ (reference sequence). V was shortened by 0 bases and J by 3 bases, with 9 bases between the two germline ends. The CDR3 covers 14 residues. The CDR3 sequence is CASSLALGNYEQYF. The CDR3 nucleotides are TGTGCCAGCAGCTTAGCGCTCGGCAACTACGAGCAGTACTTC.

This chain links TRBV4-1 with TRBJ1-1, with D uncertain. Trimming removed 4 bases from V and 4 bases from J, with 16 bases in between. CDR3 length equals 15 residues. CDR1 is MGHRA, CDR2 YSYEKL, per germline. The CDR3 region is CASSPDTDPRTEAFF. The CDR3 DNA reads TGCGCCAGCAGCCCCGACACCGACCCCCGCACTGAAGCTTTCTTT.

V usage is TRBV6-6 and J usage is TRBJ2-1; possibly TRBD1 or TRBD2 for D (5 bases each). The CDR3 is 11 amino acids. CDR1 is MNHNY, CDR2 SVGAGI, per germline (reference sequence). The germline V and J ends were trimmed by 11 bases and 7 bases, with 12 bases remaining between them. This CDR3 reads CAGSEGNEQFF. As DNA, the CDR3 is TGTGCCGGTTCCGAGGGGAATGAGCAGTTCTTC.

The J gene is TRBJ2-1, the V gene TRBV7-2; TRBD1 is a possible D gene (6 bases). Trimming took 5 bases from V and 6 from J, leaving 17 bases between them. Germline V gene data show CDR1 as SGHTA and CDR2 as FQGNSA. The CDR3 consists of 15 residues. The CDR3 nucleotides read TGTGCCAGCAGCCATCGGACAGCAGGGCGCAATGAGCAGTTCTTC. Translation: CASSHRTAGRNEQFF.

The V gene is TRBV5-1, the J gene TRBJ1-1; a possible D gene is TRBD1 (5 bases). CDR3 size: 14 residues. CDR1 and CDR2 (germline): SGHRS, YFSETQ. The V gene lost 4 bases and the J gene lost 1 base, with 11 bases spanning the gap. The CDR3 reads CASSPGPGNTEAFF. CDR3 sequence (DNA): TGCGCCAGCAGCCCGGGACCTGGGAACACTGAAGCTTTCTTT.

The chain has TRBV5-4 and TRBJ1-2; D is possibly TRBD1 (5 bases). From germline, CDR1 is SGHNT and CDR2 YYREEE (reference sequence). Trimming took 2 bases from V and 8 from J, leaving 16 bases between them. The CDR3 length is 14 residues. CDR3 nucleotides: TGTGCCAGCAGCTTCGGGACGGTGGTAGTAGGCTACACCTTC. It yields the protein CASSFGTVVVGYTF. Complete variable domain (other parts from reference TRBV5-4 and TRBJ1-2): ETGVTQSPTHLIKTRGQQVTLRCSSQSGHNTVSWYQQALGQGPQFIFQYYREEENGRGNFPPRFSGLQFPNYSSELNVNALELDDSALYLCASSFGTVVVGYTFGSGTRLTVV.

This clone was picked up one time. This chain links TRBV28 with TRBJ1-5, with 8 nucleotides matching TRBD1. V was pared by 3 bases and J by 4 bases, with 17 bases of the junction left unmatched. CDR1 and CDR2 (germline): MDHEN, SYDVKM. The CDR3 is 19 residues long. CDR3 sequence reads: CASSFNDRGWVSGNQPQHF. The CDR3 DNA reads TGTGCCAGCAGTTTCAACGACAGGGGTTGGGTTAGCGGTAATCAGCCCCAGCATTTT.

The rearrangement links TRBV5-1 to TRBJ2-3; D uncertain. The CDR3 extends over 19 amino acids. The germline V and J ends were trimmed by 1 base and 4 bases, with 25 bases remaining between them. CDR1 is SGHRS, CDR2 YFSETQ, per germline. The CDR3 region has the DNA TGCGCCAGCAGCTTGTCCGGCAGGTCCCTCCAACCATCGCCAGATACGCAGTATTTT. This encodes CASSLSGRSLQPSPDTQYF.

This clone was seen a single time. V gene TRBV6-4 combines with J gene TRBJ1-5; D gene uncertain. The CDR3 sequence is 11 residues long. The ends were cut back, 4 bases at V and 6 bases at J, with 4 bases in the middle. CDR1 and CDR2 (germline): MRHNA, SNTAGT. As DNA, the CDR3 is TGTGCCAGCAGTGGAGGTCAGCCCCAGCATTTT. This codes for CASSGGQPQHF.

Points on this clone: The same CDR3 can be traced to other DNA sequences in this sample. The J gene is TRBJ1-2, the V gene TRBV4-2; D ambiguous. The CDR3 loop spans 11 amino acids. Per germline, CDR1 LGHNA and CDR2 YNFKEQ. V lost 6 bases and J 7 bases, leaving 9 bases between the germline ends. CDR3 coding DNA: TGTGCCAGCAGTAGGGAGGGTGGCTACACCTTC. This codes for CASSREGGYTF.

In nucleotides, the CDR3 is TGCGCCAGCAGCCAAGATGAGGCCAGGGCGAACACTGAAGCTTTCTTT. Its translation is CASSQDEARANTEAFF. The chain employs TRBV4-1 and TRBJ1-1, with D possibly TRBD1 on 5 matching bases. This CDR3 is built from 16 residues. Looked up from germline, CDR1 is MGHRA and CDR2 is YSYEKL. Trimming left V 0 bases short and J 1 base short, with 12 bases between.

This sequence joins TRBV7-2 and TRBJ1-1; tentatively, D is TRBD1 (6 bases). V was trimmed by 5 bases and J by 1 base, leaving 11 bases between them. Germline CDR1 is SGHTA and CDR2 is FQGNSA. This CDR3 comprises 14 residues. The CDR3 DNA is TGTGCCAGCAGCCAAGACAGGTGGAACACTGAAGCTTTCTTT. Translation: CASSQDRWNTEAFF.

CDR3: CASSPGQGSGYTF. The CDR3 nucleotides are TGCGCCAGCAGCCCAGGACAGGGGAGCGGCTACACCTTC. The chain has TRBV5-1 and TRBJ1-2; 9 bases are a match to TRBD1. V trimming: 4 bases; J trimming: 8 bases; junction bases outside the gene matches: 6. Germline CDR1 is SGHRS and CDR2 is YFSETQ. This CDR3 spans 13 amino acids.

The rearrangement joins TRBV21-1 to TRBJ2-5; TRBD1, as called in the table, went unchecked against the DNA. TRBV21-1 is described as a pseudogene. The CDR3 has 15 amino acids. CDR3 in amino acids: CASSSRDRGEETQYF. For the CDR3, the DNA is TGTGCCAGCAGCTCCCGGGACAGGGGGGAAGAGACCCAGTACTTC.

The chain joins TRBV4-3 to TRBJ2-2; TRBD1 aligns across 8 bases. This CDR3 is 14 amino acids long. In germline, CDR1 is LGHNA, CDR2 YSLEER. The J segment lost 8 bases and the V segment lost 3 bases, leaving 5 bases of the junction unmatched. Here the CDR3 reads CASSQGQGAGELFF. CDR3 DNA: TGCGCCAGCAGCCAGGGCCAGGGGGCTGGGGAGCTGTTTTTT.

The V and J genes are TRBV4-3 and TRBJ1-4, with 9 positions matching TRBD1. V lost 1 base and J lost 9; bases outside the gene matches: 12. CDR1 and CDR2 from the germline V gene are LGHNA and YSLEER. The CDR3 contains 17 residues. Written as DNA, the CDR3 is TGCGCCAGCAGCCAAGGGACAGGGGTCGGGTTTTTGAAAAAACTGTTTTTT. Its translation: CASSQGTGVGFLKKLFF.